These 29 T cell receptor beta chains came from one sample sequenced in a study of regulatory T cells in long-lasting Graves disease. With iRepertoire HTBI primers and Arm-PCR of CDR3 regions, TCR beta libraries were built. MiXCR, applied by TCRdb to the multiplex PCR reads, yields one record per CDR3 protein. The sample contains hundreds of thousands of distinct CDR3 sequences, 16% of which appear only once. Described time point: newly diagnosed GD, antithyroid drugs for less than 3 months. Extracted PBMC RNA gave rise to the TCR library. These data were likewise used in another study, on T cells in Graves' hyperthyroidism and ophthalmopathy.

The sample consisted of peripheral blood mononuclear cells (PBMCs), taken at new diagnosis, from a patient treated with antithyroid drugs. The receptors come from a man aged 18 to 29 with Graves disease.

J is TRBJ1-2 and V is TRBV30, with a tentative D call TRBD1 (5 bases). V was shortened by 5 bases and J by 0 bases, with 19 bases between the two germline ends. Germline CDR1 GTSNPN, CDR2 SVGIG (reference sequence). This CDR3 has 16 residues. The CDR3: CAWDRGGAVANYGYTF. Written as DNA, the CDR3 is TGTGCCTGGGACCGAGGCGGGGCAGTCGCTAACTATGGCTACACCTTC.

This clonotype was counted between two and nine times. The chain recombines TRBV7-2 with TRBJ2-2, with TRBD2 matching over 7 bases. Germline V gene lookup returns CDR1 SGHTA and CDR2 FQGNSA. This CDR3 contains 16 residues. The junction had 7 bases not matched to a gene; V was cut back by 1 base and J by 5 bases. The CDR3 DNA reads TGTGCCAGCAGCTTAGTAGGCGGGAGTGTAACCGGGGAGCTGTTTTTT. Translation: CASSLVGGSVTGELFF.

This clonotype was picked up many times. This chain connects TRBV12-3 or TRBV12-4 to TRBJ2-3; TRBD2 agrees at 8 bases. There are 14 residues in the CDR3. The J segment lost 6 bases and the V segment lost 7 bases, leaving 9 bases of the junction unmatched. The CDR3 coding sequence is TGTGCCAGCACACTAGCGGCAGGGCGGGATACGCAGTATTTT. It is translated as CASTLAAGRDTQYF.

This clonotype was counted ten times or more. The chain recombines TRBV2 with TRBJ2-1, with a tentative D call TRBD2 (6 bases). The CDR3 totals 12 residues. CDR1 and CDR2 from the germline V gene are SNHLY and FYNNEI. V was shortened by 6 bases and J by 16 bases, with 19 bases between the two germline ends. CDR3 DNA: TGTGCCAGCAGCCAATCCGGGACTGCCCAATTCTTC. Protein: CASSQSGTAQFF.

This clonotype was seen only a few times. The chain combines TRBV18 with TRBJ1-1, with D possibly matching TRBD1 (6 bases). Trimming left V 0 bases short and J 13 bases short, with 15 bases between. The CDR3 has 13 residues. Germline V gene lookup returns CDR1 KGHSH and CDR2 LQKENI. This chain's CDR3 is CASSPPSSGDGFF. The CDR3 region has the DNA TGTGCCAGCTCACCACCCTCTTCAGGGGATGGTTTCTTT.

This chain joins TRBV9 and TRBJ2-6; 8 positions match TRBD2. Germline values: CDR1 SGDLS, CDR2 YYNGEE. Trimming took 3 bases from V and 0 from J; bases not matched to a gene: 5. CDR3 length equals 17 residues. This chain's CDR3 is CASSASGGLSGANVLTF. DNA for the CDR3: TGTGCCAGCAGCGCGAGCGGGGGCCTCTCTGGGGCCAACGTCCTGACTTTC. The full variable domain, its missing parts supplied by reference TRBV9 and TRBJ2-6, is DSGVTQTPKHLITATGQRVTLRCSPRSGDLSVYWYQQSLDQGLQFLIQYYNGEERAKGNILERFSAQQFPDLHSELNLSSLELGDSALYFCASSASGGLSGANVLTFGAGSRLTVL.

This chain uses TRBV10-1 with TRBJ2-7; no clear D. This CDR3 has 14 amino acids. Germline V gene lookup returns CDR1 WNHNN and CDR2 SYGVQD (reference sequence). V lost 9 bases to trimming and J lost 0 bases, with 15 bases between them. The CDR3 here is CASPLRRASYEQYF. As DNA, the CDR3 is TGCGCCAGTCCCCTGCGGCGAGCCTCCTACGAGCAGTACTTC.

This clonotype has at least ten counts. The J gene is TRBJ1-5, the V gene TRBV28; D is unresolved. V was cut by 3 bases and J by 0 bases, with 9 bases left in between. CDR1 is MDHEN and CDR2 is SYDVKM in the germline V gene. The CDR3 extends over 15 amino acids. The CDR3 is CASSFQVDSNQPQHF. The CDR3 coding sequence is TGTGCCAGCAGTTTCCAGGTGGATAGCAATCAGCCCCAGCATTTT.

This clonotype has a count of ten or more. The V gene is TRBV30, the J gene TRBJ2-7; no clear D gene. CDR1 is GTSNPN, CDR2 SVGIG, per germline (reference sequence). The CDR3 runs to 12 residues. V dropped 0 bases and J dropped 6 bases, with 9 bases sitting between them. The CDR3, as DNA: TGTGCCTGGAGTGTAAAGGGTGGCGAGCAGTACTTC. Encoded protein: CAWSVKGGEQYF.

A note on this clonotype: A read error may be the cause here, since a much bigger clone is one base away. The chain employs TRBV12-3 or TRBV12-4 and TRBJ1-5; possible D gene TRBD1, 5 bases. CDR3 length: 15 amino acids. V shed 7 bases and J shed 8 bases, with 21 bases lying between them. The CDR3 reads CASNAISGSTEPQHF. For the CDR3, the DNA is TGTGCCAGCAATGCCATCTCAGGGTCGACCGAGCCCCAGCATTTT.

This clonotype came up many times. The junction differs from germline at one of its ends, possibly a read error. The chain joins TRBV11-2 to TRBJ2-3, with a weak D call TRBD2 (6 bases). CDR1 SGHAT and CDR2 FQNNGV come from the germline V gene. This CDR3 spans 17 amino acids. The CDR3 loop is CASNLDQASANTDTQYF. The CDR3 coding sequence is TGTGCCAGCAACTTAGATCAGGCTAGCGCGAACACAGATACGCAGTATTTT.

As concerns this clonotype: A much more abundant neighbour one base away suggests this may be a read error. The V call is TRBV27, the J call TRBJ2-5; no firm D call. Germline V CDR1 and CDR2: MNHEY, SMNVEV (reference sequence). CDR3 length equals 17 residues. The CDR3 region has the DNA TGTGCCAGCGGTTTATCTTTCGGCGGACCAGGAGTAGAGACCCAGTACTTC. Protein product: CASGLSFGGPGVETQYF.

The chain joins TRBV3-1 to TRBJ1-4; 7 bases match TRBD1. This CDR3 is built from 14 residues. J was trimmed by 8 bases and V by 5 bases; bases with no gene match: 8. Per the germline V gene, CDR1 is LGHDT and CDR2 is YNNKEL (reference sequence). Here the CDR3 reads CASSSDRAAEKLFF. CDR3 coding DNA: TGTGCCAGCAGCTCCGACAGGGCGGCGGAAAAACTGTTTTTT.

This clonotype was seen only a few times. The chain recombines TRBV4-1 with TRBJ2-1; 8 bases fit TRBD2. The V segment lost 2 bases and the J segment 8 bases; nucleotides outside the gene matches: 17. CDR1 and CDR2 from the germline V gene are MGHRA and YSYEKL. The CDR3 is made up of 18 amino acids. The CDR3 DNA is TGCGCCAGCAGCCAACAGGGCGGCGGCGGGGGGTTACTATATGAGCAGTTCTTC. This sequence encodes CASSQQGGGGGLLYEQFF.

This clonotype appeared many times. The chain couples TRBV30 to TRBJ1-2, with 9 nucleotides matching TRBD1. The CDR3 totals 15 residues. Germline V gene lookup returns CDR1 GTSNPN and CDR2 SVGIG (reference sequence). V was clipped by 4 bases and J by 4 bases; unmatched bases: 10. The CDR3 sequence is CAWKLGTGPFYGYTF. The CDR3 DNA is TGTGCCTGGAAGTTGGGGACAGGGCCCTTCTATGGCTACACCTTC. Filled out from reference TRBV30 and TRBJ1-2, the complete variable domain reads SQTIHQWPATLVQPVGSPLSLECTVEGTSNPNLYWYRQAAGRGLQLLFYSVGIGQISSEVPQNLSASRPQDRQFILSSKKLLLSDSGFYLCAWKLGTGPFYGYTFGSGTRLTVV.

As for this clonotype: Since a much larger clone is just one base distant, this may be a read error. The chain carries TRBV7-9 and TRBJ2-7; 12 bases are a match to TRBD2. The ends lost 1 base at V and 0 bases at J; junction bases unmatched: 7. This CDR3 has 18 amino acids. Germline V CDR1 and CDR2: SEHNR, FQNEAQ (reference sequence). CDR3 loop: CASSLVRGLAGHSYEQYF. CDR3 DNA: TGTGCCAGCAGCTTAGTGCGGGGACTAGCGGGCCACTCCTACGAGCAGTACTTC.

The rearrangement links TRBV20-1 to TRBJ2-1; TRBD2 agrees at 12 bases. J lost 6 bases, V lost 4 bases, and 1 base had no gene match. CDR1 is DFQATT, CDR2 SNEGSKA, per germline (reference sequence). The CDR3 consists of 13 residues. As DNA, the CDR3 is TGCAGTGCTACGACTAGCGGGAGCAATGAGCAGTTCTTC. Residues: CSATTSGSNEQFF.

This chain uses TRBV5-1 with TRBJ2-1; D is perhaps TRBD2 (6 bases). This CDR3 region has 17 residues. Deletions cut 4 bases from V and 0 bases from J, with 17 bases between. CDR1 and CDR2 (germline): SGHRS, YFSETQ. The CDR3 DNA reads as TGCGCCAGCAGCGTGAGTACTAGGAGGGGCTCCTACAATGAGCAGTTCTTC. Its protein is CASSVSTRRGSYNEQFF.

There are many counts of this clonotype. V gene TRBV5-1 combines with J gene TRBJ2-1, with TRBD2 matching over 12 bases. The V gene end was trimmed by 0 bases and the J gene end by 4 bases; junction bases not matched to a gene: 2. Per the germline V gene, CDR1 is SGHRS and CDR2 is YFSETQ. The CDR3 is made up of 16 amino acids. The CDR3 coding sequence is TGCGCCAGCAGCTTGGAGCTAGCGGGAGGGTACAATGAGCAGTTCTTC. Encoded protein: CASSLELAGGYNEQFF.

This clonotype was seen repeatedly, ten times or more. The chain uses TRBV7-3 and TRBJ2-1, with D hard to call. The CDR3 length is 13 residues. Germline-derived CDR1 and CDR2 are SGHTA and FQGTGA. V was pared by 7 bases and J by 4 bases, with 11 bases between. For the CDR3, the DNA is TGTGCCAGCATGGACCCATTATACAATGAGCAGTTCTTC. The encoded protein is CASMDPLYNEQFF.

This chain joins TRBV19 and TRBJ1-2; D ambiguous. Germline-derived CDR1 and CDR2 are LNHDA and SQIVND (reference sequence). The germline V and J ends were trimmed by 6 bases and 7 bases, with 12 bases remaining between them. The CDR3 has 12 amino acids. The CDR3 DNA is TGTGCCAGTAGAGGCCCCACGCGTGGCTACACCTTC. It codes for CASRGPTRGYTF.

Many counts were recorded for this clonotype. The CDR3 DNA sequence: TGTGCGTCGTTCGTAGGGTCGGACTATGGCTACACCTTC. It is translated as CASFVGSDYGYTF. The chain uses TRBV30 and TRBJ1-2; D is uncertain. Germline V lookup: CDR1 GTSNPN, CDR2 SVGIG (reference sequence). This CDR3 region has 13 residues.

The chain joins TRBV7-9 to TRBJ1-2; 9 positions match TRBD1. The CDR3 contains 16 residues. CDR1 and CDR2 (germline): SEHNR, FQNEAQ (reference sequence). Trimming cost V 4 bases and J 2 bases; bases outside gene matches: 8. Here the CDR3 DNA reads TGTGCCAGCAGCTCCGGGGTGGGGACAGGGAACTATGGCTACACCTTC. It is translated as CASSSGVGTGNYGYTF.

The sample holds many counts of this clonotype. The chain has TRBV11-2 and TRBJ2-7, with 8 bases identical to TRBD2. This CDR3 has 17 residues. J was trimmed by 4 bases and V by 1 base; bases with no gene match: 12. Germline V gene lookup returns CDR1 SGHAT and CDR2 FQNNGV. CDR3 protein: CASSLAKITSGEYEQYF. As DNA, the CDR3 is TGTGCCAGCAGCTTAGCGAAAATCACTAGCGGAGAGTACGAGCAGTACTTC.

The CDR3 region is CASSYGLSPEQFF. DNA of the CDR3: TGTGCCAGCAGTTACGGGTTATCGCCTGAGCAGTTCTTC. The chain links TRBV6-5 to TRBJ2-1; no firm D call. There are 13 residues in the CDR3. CDR1 is MNHEY, CDR2 SVGAGI, per germline. V was clipped by 2 bases and J by 9 bases, with 11 bases between them.

This clonotype was recorded at least ten times. The chain joins TRBV12-3 or TRBV12-4 to TRBJ2-7; perhaps D is TRBD1 or TRBD2 (5 bases each). Trimming took off 11 bases at V and 0 bases at J, with 23 bases between the two ends. This CDR3 spans 16 amino acids. CDR3: CAPPEEVQGHSYEQYF. The DNA of the CDR3 is TGTGCCCCCCCCGAGGAGGTACAAGGACACTCCTACGAGCAGTACTTC.

This clonotype came up many times. The chain uses TRBV12-3 or TRBV12-4 and TRBJ2-3; TRBD1 matches at 9 bases. The CDR3 has 19 residues. V shed 6 bases, J shed 2 bases, and the junction held 18 bases outside the gene matches. The CDR3 loop reads CASSPGQGVGLWYTDTQYF. CDR3 nucleotides: TGTGCCAGCAGCCCGGGACAGGGAGTGGGACTTTGGTACACAGATACGCAGTATTTT.

This clonotype was detected a few times. This likely comes from a read error, as the CDR3 has no conserved phenylalanine or tryptophan at its end. It is unclear where the CDR3 begins or ends on the DNA, so no DNA is shown, and the CDR3 is as TCRdb lists it. This rearrangement joins TRBV5-4 to TRBJ2-3; TRBD2 is the table's D call and was not checked against the DNA. The CDR3 has 14 residues if both end residues are counted. From germline, CDR1 is SGHNT and CDR2 YYREEE (reference sequence). The CDR3 loop reads CASSLDRRSGVVGL.

This clonotype has more than one count but fewer than ten. V is TRBV2 and J is TRBJ1-2; D is perhaps TRBD1 (5 bases). Per germline, CDR1 SNHLY and CDR2 FYNNEI. This CDR3 is 16 amino acids long. V lost 1 base and J lost 0, with 12 bases in between. The CDR3 DNA is TGTGCCAGCAGTGAAGTGAAGGGGAGTCCTAACTATGGCTACACCTTC. Residues: CASSEVKGSPNYGYTF. Full variable domain (missing parts from reference TRBV2 and TRBJ1-2): EPEVTQTPSHQVTQMGQEVILRCVPISNHLYFYWYRQILGQKVEFLVSFYNNEISEKSEIFDDQFSVERPDGSNFTLKIRSTKLEDSAMYFCASSEVKGSPNYGYTFGSGTRLTVV.